This T cell receptor beta chain emerged from a study of blood T cell repertoires in COVID-19 (dated by TCRdb to the early 2020s). In the study overall: Samples from collaborators originated in the United States, Italy and Spain and spanned both the acute and convalescent phases of COVID-19. The samples were drawn from the first 160 participants of the ongoing ImmuneRACE study and from 1,254 subjects provided by 6 global collaborators. Deeply sampled blood TCRbeta repertoires from subjects exposed to, actively infected with, or recovered from COVID-19 were included in the dataset. The repertoires were made available in a free public database intended to serve as a resource for research on the immune response to SARS-CoV-2. Where available, HLA class I and class II types were obtained from metadata supplied by the sample provider rather than from assay-based typing. Nearly every sample came with metadata listing a de-identified subject ID, COVID-19 status, age in years and sex. The prospective study material was composed of cDNA or gDNA derived from T cells, B-cell-depleted T cells, or PBMCs. The full study reports these points: Clinical and demographic metadata were provided uncurated, with the amount varying by source and participant.

Participants in the prospective study were aged about 18 to 90 years, lived in under 30 United States geographic areas, and enrolled through a virtual design. In the prospective study, participants were assigned to cohorts based on the clinical history participants reported in a screening survey and a study questionnaire. Recovered participants in ImmuneRACE Cohort 3 were defined as having two consecutive negative NP/OP PCR tests, clearance from a healthcare professional, or resolution of symptoms. Mobile phlebotomists in the prospective study collected whole blood, serum and a nasopharyngeal or oropharyngeal swab from every participant. Additional blood draws and questionnaires over an approximately 2-month period could optionally be provided by prospective study participants. Before DNA extraction, blood samples from the prospective study were shipped at room temperature or frozen. The immunoSEQ Assay, a bias-controlled multiplex PCR, was used to amplify TCRbeta CDR3 regions from genomic DNA. The study's own analysis went as follows. Nucleated cell counts per sample were estimated from amplification of reference gene primers within the assay. To quantify the absolute abundance of each unique TCRbeta CDR3 rearrangement, sequence reads were collapsed and filtered. For each sample, productive Simpson clonality was calculated by taking the square root of Simpson's diversity index across productive rearrangements. TCRdb obtained this table from immuneACCESS and retained in-frame rearrangements with V and J assigned. These tables miss some clones; where compared with another copy, unresolved V genes account for less than half of the shortfall, and the remainder is unexplained. V and J calls and clone size are those listed in that table; D and trimming were worked out from the DNA. Across this sample there are over 200,000 clones, with 75% to 90% seen only once. The leading ten clones occupy over 1.5% of the sample.

Comment on this clone: Its antigen specificity is not known. Per-base qualities were not stored, and no clone one base away is much larger.

This TCR was recovered from a woman between 50 and 59 years old who had recovered from COVID-19. The specimen was PBMCs or T cells enriched from blood (not recorded which).

CDR3 protein: CASSLPGNNEKLFF. The DNA is TGTGCCAGCTCATTACCCGGGAATAATGAAAAACTGTTTTTT. The V and J segments used are TRBV18 and TRBJ1-4; too little of a D gene remains to name it. As encoded in the germline V gene, CDR1 is KGHSH while CDR2 is LQKENI. The CDR3, from cysteine to phenylalanine, totals 14 residues. The only DNA kept is the CDR3, 42 bases in frame from the first base. A distance of 11 bases separates the germline ends of V and J, which lose 5 bases and 4 bases respectively.